Sequencing of this T cell receptor beta chain was carried out in a study of blood T cells in healthy people across ages. Broader study findings: Donor CMV status, an unknown factor, possibly confounded changes in expanded clonotypes.

Next came a second PCR, run for about 6 to 12 cycles, which used a sample-barcoded 5' primer along with a J-beta primer mix. TCRdb re-called the 5' RACE reads with MiXCR, one entry per CDR3 protein. The top ten clones hold 7.9% of a sample with around 1.5 million distinct CDR3 sequences, approximately 40% of them seen once. A few counts support this clonotype. Its antigen is not known. The CDR3 contains 14 residues. With 5 bases removed from V and 9 bases from J, the gap between germline ends came to 17 bases. From germline, CDR1 is KGHSH and CDR2 LQKENI. J is TRBJ2-1 and V is TRBV18; D call uncertain. Input material: blood. The sequence derives from a woman between 18 and 29 years old in good health. The CDR3 here is CASSSAIRTGEQFF. The CDR3, as DNA: TGTGCCAGCTCATCGGCCATCAGAACGGGTGAGCAGTTCTTC.